A selection of T cell receptor beta chains follows, all from one sample in a study of blood T cell repertoires in COVID-19. The method was immunoSEQ multiplex PCR; TCRdb's version includes in-frame clones alone and lacks a portion of them. The sample shows about 200,000 clones, approximately 85% of them seen only once. Input material: PBMCs or T cells enriched from blood (not recorded which). These receptors were obtained from a man between 40 and 49 years old with acute COVID-19. Both conserved end residues are part of each CDR3. D genes are given only for firm matches. Where a row states a size, it is once, few, many or the class of an expanded clone; other rows omit it.

once | - | TRBJ1-1 | TRBV7-9 | TGTGCCAGCAGCGCACAACTACCGGGACAACCGTTTGAAGCTTTCTTT | CASSAQLPGQPFEAFF
- | - | TRBJ2-1 | TRBV9 | TGTGCCAGCAGCGCCCTCAATGAGCAGTTCTTC | CASSALNEQFF
- | - | TRBJ2-7 | TRBV9 | TGTGCCAGCAGCCCCTCCCCAGGGGTGAGGTCCTACGAGCAGTACTTC | CASSPSPGVRSYEQYF
few | TRBD1 | TRBJ2-5 | TRBV2 | TGTGCCAGCAGTTTTGAGCCCGGACAGGCTCGTTTGGAGACCCAGTACTTC | CASSFEPGQARLETQYF
- | TRBD1 | TRBJ2-1 | TRBV13 | TGTGCCAGCAGCTCCTACCGGGACAGGGGTGGGGATGAGCAGTTCTTC | CASSSYRDRGGDEQFF
once | TRBD2 | TRBJ2-7 | TRBV18 | TGTGCCAGCTCACCTTCTGGGGGGGGTCTAGGCGAGCAGTACTTC | CASSPSGGGLGEQYF
- | - | TRBJ2-7 | TRBV4-3 | TGCGCCAGCAGCCAAGGGATAGGACTACCACTCCACGAGCAGTACTTC | CASSQGIGLPLHEQYF
- | TRBD1 | TRBJ1-6 | TRBV18 | TGTGCCAGCTCACCCGGGACAGGGGATAATTCACCCCTCCACTTT | CASSPGTGDNSPLHF
- | TRBD1 | TRBJ1-6 | TRBV13 | TGTGCCAGCAGCCAAGACAGGGTAAATTCACCCCTCCACTTT | CASSQDRVNSPLHF
- | - | TRBJ1-5 | TRBV2 | TGTGCCAGCAGTGAACAGGCCCCCAGTCAGCCCCAGCATTTT | CASSEQAPSQPQHF
- | - | TRBJ2-7 | TRBV6-5 | TGTGCCACCACCTTTGCCCCCGGCTCCTACGAGCAGTACTTC | CATTFAPGSYEQYF
- | - | TRBJ1-1 | TRBV9 | TGTGCCAGCAGCTCTCGGACAGCTTTTCCCACTGAAGCTTTCTTT | CASSSRTAFPTEAFF
- | TRBD2 | TRBJ2-7 | TRBV3-1/TRBV3-2 | TGTGCCAGCAGCCCAGGGACTAGCGGGACCTACGAGCAGTACTTC | CASSPGTSGTYEQYF
- | - | TRBJ1-2 | TRBV7-9 | TGTGCCAGCAGCTTAGGCCAGGGGTATGCTGGCTACACCTTC | CASSLGQGYAGYTF
- | - | TRBJ1-1 | TRBV30 | TGTGCCTGGACCCAGGGCGGGCAGGGGAGGGATGAAGCTTTCTTT | CAWTQGGQGRDEAFF
- | TRBD1 | TRBJ2-1 | TRBV5-1 | TGCGCCAGCAGCCCGGGCCAGGGGGCCCACAATGAGCAGTTCTTC | CASSPGQGAHNEQFF
- | TRBD1 | TRBJ1-1 | TRBV20-1 | TGCAGTGCTAGAGTTGGGACAGGGTGTATCTTT | CSARVGTGCIF
- | - | TRBJ2-1 | TRBV30 | TGTGCCTGGTATAACCCCACCCGAGCAGACAGGAGTGAGCAGTTCTTC | CAWYNPTRADRSEQFF
- | - | TRBJ1-5 | TRBV6-6 | TGTGCCAGCAGTTACTCGGCGGAACCCCAGCCCCAGCATTTT | CASSYSAEPQPQHF
- | - | TRBJ2-5 | TRBV29-1 | TGCAGCATACTCGGGACACTAGAGACCCAGTACTTC | CSILGTLETQYF
- | TRBD1 | TRBJ2-1 | TRBV6-5 | TGTGCCAGCAGGAGGGACAGGCTGAGGTACAATGAGCAGTTCTTC | CASRRDRLRYNEQFF
- | TRBD2 | TRBJ2-1 | TRBV2 | TGTGCCAGCAGCAGCAGGACTAGCGGGAGGGTTCTTTTCTTC | CASSSRTSGRVLFF
- | - | TRBJ1-2 | TRBV2 | TGTGCCAGCACCCGGAGTAACTATGGCTACACCTTC | CASTRSNYGYTF
- | TRBD2 | TRBJ2-7 | TRBV11-2 | TGTGCCAGCAGCTCCGCACCGGGACTAGCGGATATCTCCTACGAGCAGTACTTC | CASSSAPGLADISYEQYF
- | TRBD2 | TRBJ2-5 | TRBV30 | TGTGCCTGGAGTAAGGGACTATCAAAAGAGACCCAGTACTTC | CAWSKGLSKETQYF
- | TRBD1 | TRBJ1-1 | TRBV7-3 | TGTGCCAGCAGCCCCGACAGGGATTCGCCCTCTGAAGCTTTCTTT | CASSPDRDSPSEAFF
- | - | TRBJ2-3 | TRBV5-5 | TGTGCCAGCAGCTTGGTTGGGAGCGGGCTCCTCCCCGGAACGCAGTATTTT | CASSLVGSGLLPGTQYF
- | - | TRBJ2-7 | TRBV7-3 | TGTGCCAGCAGCTTAGGTCCAGGCCTGGGTAACGAGCAGTACTTC | CASSLGPGLGNEQYF
- | - | TRBJ2-2 | TRBV11-2 | TGTGCCAGCAGCTCCCCGAGGCGGTCTTACACCGGGGAGCTGTTTTTT | CASSSPRRSYTGELFF
- | TRBD2 | TRBJ2-5 | TRBV7-9 | TGTGCCAGCAGCTCTAGGACTAGTGGGGAGACCCAGTACTTC | CASSSRTSGETQYF
- | TRBD1 | TRBJ1-2 | TRBV2 | TGTGCCAGCAGTGGGGGACAGCCCTATGGCTACACCTTC | CASSGGQPYGYTF
- | - | TRBJ2-2 | TRBV29-1 | TGCAGCGCCCTGATAACAGGGACCGGGGAGCTGTTTTTT | CSALITGTGELFF
- | - | TRBJ2-7 | TRBV6-5 | TGTGCCAGCAGTTACTCCTCTAGCTCCTACGAGCAGTACTTC | CASSYSSSSYEQYF
- | TRBD1 | TRBJ1-1 | TRBV3-1/TRBV3-2 | TGTGCCAGCAGCCAACCCCAGGGGGTTAGAGGGGGTGAAGCTTTCTTT | CASSQPQGVRGGEAFF
few | - | TRBJ2-3 | TRBV27 | TGTGCCAGCCTCTCGACAGATACGCAGTATTTT | CASLSTDTQYF
- | - | TRBJ1-6 | TRBV7-2 | TGTGCCAGCAGCTCGGGAGGGGTTTCACCCCTCCACTTT | CASSSGGVSPLHF
- | TRBD1 | TRBJ1-5 | TRBV18 | TGTGCCAGCTCACCAGACAGGGATCAGCCCCAGCATTTT | CASSPDRDQPQHF
- | - | TRBJ1-4 | TRBV7-8 | TGTGCCAGCAGCTTAGCCCCGGGGATTAATGAAAAACTGTTTTTT | CASSLAPGINEKLFF
- | TRBD2 | TRBJ2-1 | TRBV2 | TGTGCCAGCAGTGAAATTTCACTAGCGGGTCTGGATGAGCAGTTCTTC | CASSEISLAGLDEQFF
- | TRBD2 | TRBJ2-7 | TRBV19 | TGTGCCAGTAGTATACCGGGACTAGTAGTTGGCGAGCAGTACTTC | CASSIPGLVVGEQYF
- | - | TRBJ1-2 | TRBV28 | TGTGCCAGCAACGTCAGAAATGGCTACACCTTC | CASNVRNGYTF
- | - | TRBJ2-7 | TRBV4-2 | TGTGCCAGCAGCCAAACAGAGGACGGACTTTACGAGCAGTACTTC | CASSQTEDGLYEQYF